This TCR beta chain was recovered during a study of cytomegalovirus exposure and HLA in healthy donors. Study-wide context: It was reported in a later analysis that the 120 validation repertoires used the same platform as the roughly 670 first-cohort repertoires. Study-wide findings and caveats: CMV antigen specificity was confirmed in vitro for a few CMV-associated chains. TCR beta chains numbering some 160 were designated cytomegalovirus-associated.

Of note for this clone: Its target is unknown.

The donors formed part of the 120-subject validation cohort, distinct from the roughly 700-subject first cohort. This CDR3 has 13 amino acids. In germline, CDR1 is LGHNA, CDR2 YNFKEQ. Unmatched junction bases numbered 2, after V lost 2 bases and J lost 5 bases. Clones were sequenced by immunoSEQ multiplex PCR, and TCRdb holds only the in-frame ones, with some missing. The sample gives a few hundred thousand clones, roughly 89% of which show up once; roughly 0.75% is in the top ten. The genes are TRBV4-2 and TRBJ2-5, with 7 bases matching TRBD2. This sequence was found in a woman under 30 in good health and CMV-seronegative. What was sequenced was PBMCs. As DNA, the CDR3 is TGTGCCAGCAGCCAAAACGGGGGGGAGACCCAGTACTTC. As protein: CASSQNGGETQYF.